The clone carrying this T cell receptor beta chain was seen repeatedly, ten times or more. This specimen belongs to a study of T-cell reconstitution after alpha-beta-depleted transplantation in children. TCRbeta library preparation incorporated unique molecular identifiers. TCRdb called the PCR reads again in MiXCR, with one record for every CDR3 protein. The table lists some 240,000 distinct CDR3 sequences, 9.7% of them singletons. There are 17 residues in the CDR3. Germline CDR1 is LGHNA and CDR2 is YNFKEQ. Trimming took 3 bases from V and 4 from J; bases not matched to a gene: 14. Sequencing used PBMCs from the stem cell graft donor, obtained from the stem cell graft. This receptor was taken from a human donor who donated a stem cell graft to a child with SCID. The chain combines TRBV4-2 with TRBJ2-7; 8 bases are shared with TRBD2. In DNA, the CDR3 is TGTGCCAGCAGCCAGGAACCTCCGGGACTAGGGGGATACGAGCAGTACTTC. Residues: CASSQEPPGLGGYEQYF.